This entry is about one TCR beta chain. Its target is not known. The sample comes from a study of cytomegalovirus exposure and HLA in healthy donors. Study in general: In a later analysis, the roughly 130 validation repertoires were reported to have used the same platform as the 666 first-cohort repertoires. Study-level points and caveats: Cytomegalovirus status, reportedly, was diagnosed with high specificity and sensitivity by the classifier. Subsequent analysis of the 120 or so validation repertoires found a tendency for first-cohort TCR clusters to co-occur.

Sequencing was performed with immunoSEQ multiplex PCR; in TCRdb, only in-frame clones are kept and a portion is missing. The sample has about 160,000 clones, 84% seen once; the top ten hold 9.5% to 13%. The source material was PBMCs. This TCR derives from a man aged 25 to 40 in good health and CMV-seropositive.

The CDR3 spells CASSDRGTDTQYF. CDR3 nucleotides: TGTGCCAGCAGTGACAGGGGCACAGATACGCAGTATTTT. This chain uses TRBV6-1 with TRBJ2-3, with D possibly TRBD1 on 5 matching bases. The CDR3 spans 13 residues. CDR1 is MNHNS and CDR2 is SASEGT in the germline V gene. The V end lost 3 bases, the J end lost 1 base, and 5 bases lay between the germline ends.